Listed below are T cell receptor beta chains from one sample, sequenced in a study of T cells in Graves' hyperthyroidism and ophthalmopathy. MiXCR, applied by TCRdb to the multiplex PCR reads, yields one record per CDR3 protein. Of roughly 380,000 distinct CDR3 sequences listed, 12% to 15% are singletons. Sequenced material: blood. These receptors came from a woman aged 18-29 years with Graves' hyperthyroidism. Both conserved end residues are part of each CDR3. Each record gives: J gene, D gene, clone size, V gene, CDR3 DNA, CDR3 protein. A D gene is named only where the DNA matches it firmly. A row's size may be missing; if present it is once, few, many or a size class.

>TRBJ2-3|NA|NA|TRBV19
TGTGCCAGTAGTATAGAGGGTTGGAGCACAGATACGCAGTATTTT
CASSIEGWSTDTQYF
>TRBJ1-2|NA|few|TRBV4-3
TGCGCCAGCAGCCAAGGGACAGTCAACTATGGCTACACCTTC
CASSQGTVNYGYTF
>TRBJ2-7|NA|many|TRBV7-2
TGTGCCAGCAGCGCAGGGTACCACGAGCAGTACTTC
CASSAGYHEQYF
>TRBJ2-2|NA|NA|TRBV9
TGTGCCAGCAGCGGGGGGGGCCTCGGGACCGGGGAGCTGTTTTTT
CASSGGGLGTGELFF
>TRBJ2-1|NA|many|TRBV28
TGTGCCAGCAGTTCCCCCAGCAGGGGAGGGTATGATGAGCAGTTCTTC
CASSSPSRGGYDEQFF
>TRBJ2-7|NA|NA|TRBV6-1
TGTGCCAGCAGTGAAATTCCTAACTACGAGCAGTACTTC
CASSEIPNYEQYF
>TRBJ1-2|NA|many|TRBV11-2
TGTGCCAGCAGCTTAGATTCCGGGTTGGGAGGCTACACCTTC
CASSLDSGLGGYTF
>TRBJ2-7|NA|many|TRBV27
TGTGCCAGCAGTTCCCTTGACAGCCTCTACGAGCAGTACTTC
CASSSLDSLYEQYF
>TRBJ1-2|TRBD1|NA|TRBV12-3/TRBV12-4
TGTGCCAGCAGCGGGAGACAGGGTCGGGTGCCCAACTATGGCTACACCTTC
CASSGRQGRVPNYGYTF
>TRBJ1-1|NA|many|TRBV11-2
TGTGCCAGCAGCTTAGTGGCAGCGGGTTTGAACACTGAAGCTTTCTTT
CASSLVAAGLNTEAFF
>TRBJ2-1|NA|NA|TRBV28
TGTGCCAGCAGCCAAGAATCGGAATGGGTAGCGTTTCACAATGAGCAGTTCTTC
CASSQESEWVAFHNEQFF
>TRBJ2-4|TRBD1|NA|TRBV6-9
TGTGCCAGCAGTTATTGGGACAGGGGCGTTCAGTACTTC
CASSYWDRGVQYF
>TRBJ2-1|TRBD2|many|TRBV20-1
TGCAGTGCTAAGCCCTTTACTAGCGGCTCCTACAATGAGCAGTTCTTC
CSAKPFTSGSYNEQFF
>TRBJ2-3|TRBD2|NA|TRBV15
TGTGCCACCAGCAGAACCGGGACTAGCTATAAAGATACGCAGTATTTT
CATSRTGTSYKDTQYF
>TRBJ2-7|NA|NA|TRBV29-1
TGCAGCGTTGGGGGGGGCTATTCCTACGAGCAGTACTTC
CSVGGGYSYEQYF
>TRBJ2-1|NA|NA|TRBV5-1
TGCGCCAGCAACGTCGCCGTTAGCTCCTACAATGAGCAGTTCTTC
CASNVAVSSYNEQFF
>TRBJ1-2|TRBD1|NA|TRBV7-8
TGTGCCAGCTCCACGGGGGACAGGGGTTCCTATGGCTACACCTTC
CASSTGDRGSYGYTF
>TRBJ2-3|TRBD2|few|TRBV7-3
TGTGTCAGCAGCTTAGGACTAGCTGGAGATACGCAGTATTTT
CVSSLGLAGDTQYF
>TRBJ2-7|NA|few|TRBV4-3
TGCGCCAGCAGCCGCGGCCGAAGGGAGACCTACGAGCAGTACTTC
CASSRGRRETYEQYF
>TRBJ2-5|NA|NA|TRBV2
TGTGCCAGCAGTGAAGCGCGAGGGACTTCCCAAGAGACCCAGTACTTC
CASSEARGTSQETQYF
>TRBJ1-6|TRBD1|few|TRBV7-9
TGTGCCAGCAGCGCCGGGACAGGGGGCTTTCGTTCACCCCTCCACTTT
CASSAGTGGFRSPLHF
>TRBJ1-1|NA|many|TRBV12-3/TRBV12-4
TGTGCCAGCGCCACCTCGGTAGTCCCGCGTGAAGCTTTCTTT
CASATSVVPREAFF
>TRBJ2-2|TRBD2|few|TRBV5-1
TGCGCCAGCGCCCTCCTAGCGGGAGACACCGGGGAGCTGTTTTTT
CASALLAGDTGELFF
>TRBJ2-1|NA|NA|TRBV7-6
TGTGCCAGCAGCTTACGTGACCCCCCGCCTAATGAGCAGTTCTTC
CASSLRDPPPNEQFF
>TRBJ2-1|TRBD2|NA|TRBV2
TGTGCCCTCGGGAAGGCTAGCGGCATCAATGAGCAGTTCTTC
CALGKASGINEQFF
>TRBJ1-2|NA|NA|TRBV27
TGTGCCAGCAGTTTAACCAGGGGTCCTGGCTACACCTTC
CASSLTRGPGYTF
>TRBJ1-2|TRBD1|NA|TRBV6-2/TRBV6-3
TGTGCCAGCAGAGATCGGGGACAGCTCCCTAGAGGCTACACCTTC
CASRDRGQLPRGYTF
>TRBJ2-1|NA|many|TRBV28
TGTGCCAGCAGTTCCCGACTAGTTGTCAATGAGCAGTTCTTC
CASSSRLVVNEQFF
>TRBJ2-7|NA|many|TRBV28
TGTGCCAGCAGTTTAAGTCTGGGTACCCTCGAGCAGTACTTC
CASSLSLGTLEQYF
>TRBJ1-1|TRBD1|many|TRBV6-1
TGTGCCAGCACCACGGGACAGGGGGCGGACACTGAAGCTTTCTTT
CASTTGQGADTEAFF
>TRBJ2-7|NA|many|TRBV12-3/TRBV12-4
TGTGCCAGCAGTAAGACAGAAAACTCCTACGAGCAGTACTTC
CASSKTENSYEQYF
>TRBJ1-1|NA|many|TRBV28
TGTGCCAGCAGACTGGGAGACACTGAAGCTTTCTTT
CASRLGDTEAFF
>TRBJ2-3|NA|many|TRBV10-3
TGTGCCATCAGTGAAACAGATAGCACAGATACGCAGTATTTT
CAISETDSTDTQYF
>TRBJ2-1|TRBD2|few|TRBV28
TGTGCCAGCAGTTACCCCTGGCCGCGGGAGGAGATTGAGCAGTTCTTC
CASSYPWPREEIEQFF
>TRBJ1-6|TRBD1|few|TRBV30
TGTGCCTGGGGCGGGGACAGGGGAGATTCACCCCTCCACTTT
CAWGGDRGDSPLHF
>TRBJ2-7|TRBD2|many|TRBV9
TGTGCCAGCAGCGTAGGGGCGGGAGTCGCCTACGAGCAGTACTTC
CASSVGAGVAYEQYF
>TRBJ2-1|NA|few|TRBV4-1
TGCGCCAGCAGCCGGTGGACGGGAGCGGGTGAGCAGTTCTTC
CASSRWTGAGEQFF
>TRBJ2-3|TRBD1|many|TRBV6-2/TRBV6-3
TGTGCCAGCAGTTACAACCGGGACAGGGACACCGATACGCAGTATTTT
CASSYNRDRDTDTQYF
>TRBJ2-1|NA|many|TRBV7-2
TGTGCCAGCAGCCGGGACCGTGGCTCCTACAATGAGCAGTTCTTC
CASSRDRGSYNEQFF
>TRBJ1-1|NA|few|TRBV6-5
TGTGCCAGCAGTTACGATACGGGGATGAACACTGAAGCTTTCTTT
CASSYDTGMNTEAFF
>TRBJ1-1|NA|NA|TRBV19
TGTGCCAGTAGTATAGATCCAGGGACGCGCACTGAAGCTTTCTTT
CASSIDPGTRTEAFF